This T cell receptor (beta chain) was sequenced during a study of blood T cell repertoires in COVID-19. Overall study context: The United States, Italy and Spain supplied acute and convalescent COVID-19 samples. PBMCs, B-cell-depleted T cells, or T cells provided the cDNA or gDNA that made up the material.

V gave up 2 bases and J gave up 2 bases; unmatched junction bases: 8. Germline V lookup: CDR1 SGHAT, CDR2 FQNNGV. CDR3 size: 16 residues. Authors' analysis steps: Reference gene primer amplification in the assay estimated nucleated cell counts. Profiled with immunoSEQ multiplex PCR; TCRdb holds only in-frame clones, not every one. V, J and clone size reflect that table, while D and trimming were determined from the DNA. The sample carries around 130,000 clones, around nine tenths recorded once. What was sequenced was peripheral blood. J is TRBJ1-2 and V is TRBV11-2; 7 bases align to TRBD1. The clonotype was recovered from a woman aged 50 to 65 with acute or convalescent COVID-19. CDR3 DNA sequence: TGTGCCAGCAGCTTACTCAACAGGGGTACAAACTATGGCTACACCTTC. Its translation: CASSLLNRGTNYGYTF.